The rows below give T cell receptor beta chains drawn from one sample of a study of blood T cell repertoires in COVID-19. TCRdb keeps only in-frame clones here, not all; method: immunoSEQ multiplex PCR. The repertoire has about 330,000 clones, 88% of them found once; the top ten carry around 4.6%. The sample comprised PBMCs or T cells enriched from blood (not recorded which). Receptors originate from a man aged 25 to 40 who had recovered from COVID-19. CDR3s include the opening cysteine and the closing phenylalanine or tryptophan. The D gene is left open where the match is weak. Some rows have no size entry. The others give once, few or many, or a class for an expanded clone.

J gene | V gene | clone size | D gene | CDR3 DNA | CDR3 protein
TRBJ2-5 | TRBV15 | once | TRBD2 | TGTGCCACCAGCGATTGGCGGGGGGAGGGAGAGACCCAGTACTTC | CATSDWRGEGETQYF
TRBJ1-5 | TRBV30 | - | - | TGTGCCTGGAGCGTTTCAACAAATCAGCCCCAGCATTTT | CAWSVSTNQPQHF
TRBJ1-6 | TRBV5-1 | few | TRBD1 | TGCGCCAGCAGCTTGGGACGACAGGGCCTTAATTCACCCCTCCACTTT | CASSLGRQGLNSPLHF
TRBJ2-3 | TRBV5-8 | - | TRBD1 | TGTGCCAGCAGCTCAAAGGGACAGGGGAACACAGATACGCAGTATTTT | CASSSKGQGNTDTQYF
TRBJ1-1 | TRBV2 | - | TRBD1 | TGTGCCAGCAGGAGACAGGGGAACACTGAAGCTTTCTTT | CASRRQGNTEAFF
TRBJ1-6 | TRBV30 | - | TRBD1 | TGTGCCTGGAGTCAAGGGACAGTCCGCTCACCCCTCCACTTT | CAWSQGTVRSPLHF
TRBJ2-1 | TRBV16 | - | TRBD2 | TGTGCCAGCAGCCAATCGACTAGCGGGGGGGCCGATGAGCAGTTCTTC | CASSQSTSGGADEQFF
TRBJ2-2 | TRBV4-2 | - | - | TGTGCCAGCAGCCAAGACTACGGGGGATTGGTCACCGGGGAGCTGTTTTTT | CASSQDYGGLVTGELFF
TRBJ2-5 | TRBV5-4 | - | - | TGTGCCAGCAGCTTCTATCCAGAGACCCAGTACTTC | CASSFYPETQYF
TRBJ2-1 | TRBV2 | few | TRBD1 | TGTGCCAGCAGCCGGGACAGTAACAATGAGCAGTTCTTC | CASSRDSNNEQFF
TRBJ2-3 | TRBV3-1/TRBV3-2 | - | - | TGTGCCAGCAGCCCCAGGGGTTACACAGATACGCAGTATTTT | CASSPRGYTDTQYF
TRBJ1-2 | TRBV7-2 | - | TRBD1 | TGTGCCAGCAGCCCGGGACAGGGGGCCTATGGCTACACCTTC | CASSPGQGAYGYTF
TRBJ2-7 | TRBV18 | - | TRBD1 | TGTGCCAGCTCACCAATGACCGGGACAGGTTTCGGCTACGAGCAGTACTTC | CASSPMTGTGFGYEQYF
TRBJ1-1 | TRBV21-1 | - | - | TGTGCCAGCAGATGGGAACAGGGAGTATCGTCATGGAACACTGAAGCTTTCTTT | CASRWEQGVSSWNTEAFF
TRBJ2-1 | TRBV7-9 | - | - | TGTGCCAGCAGCTTAGGCGTTGGAGATGAGCAGTTCTTC | CASSLGVGDEQFF
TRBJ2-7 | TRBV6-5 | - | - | TGTGCCAGCAGTTACAGGGGGTTCGGATCCTACGAGCAGTACTTC | CASSYRGFGSYEQYF
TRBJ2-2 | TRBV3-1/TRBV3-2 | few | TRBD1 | TGTGCCAGCACTTACAGGGGGAAAACCGGGGAGCTGTTTTTT | CASTYRGKTGELFF
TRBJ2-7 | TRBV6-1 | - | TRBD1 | TGTGCCAGCAGTGAATCCTCTTGGACAGGGCCCTACGAGCAGTACTTC | CASSESSWTGPYEQYF
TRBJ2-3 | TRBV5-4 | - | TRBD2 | TGTGCCAGCAGCTTAGGCGGGGGGGCCGAAGATACGCAGTATTTT | CASSLGGGAEDTQYF
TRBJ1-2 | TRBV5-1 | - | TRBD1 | TGCGCCAGCAGCCCGCACGGGACAGGGGGAATCGGCTACACCTTC | CASSPHGTGGIGYTF
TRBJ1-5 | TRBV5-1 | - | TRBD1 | TGCGCCAGCAGCTACGGGACAGGGGGCAATCAGCCCCAGCATTTT | CASSYGTGGNQPQHF
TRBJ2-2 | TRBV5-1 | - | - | TGCGCCAGCAGCAACACAGGGTCTCAGATGAACACCGGGGAGCTGTTTTTT | CASSNTGSQMNTGELFF
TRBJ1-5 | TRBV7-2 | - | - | TGTGCCAGCAGCTTAGATAGTGGTCAGCCCCAGCATTTT | CASSLDSGQPQHF
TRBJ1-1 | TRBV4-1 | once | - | TGCGCCAGCAGCCAATACACTACGGCGAACACTGAAGCTTTCTTT | CASSQYTTANTEAFF
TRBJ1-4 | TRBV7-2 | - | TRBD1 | TGTGCCAGCAGCTTAGTCCGTGGACAGGGTAATGAAAAACTGTTTTTT | CASSLVRGQGNEKLFF